The rows below give T cell receptor beta chains drawn from one sample of a study of neurological immune-mediated disorders. MiXCR was run by TCRdb on the 5' RACE reads, yielding one entry per CDR3 protein. This sample yields approximately 50,000 distinct CDR3 sequences, of which 3% to 3.5% are seen a single time; 5.5% to 6% belongs to the top ten. Sequencing was performed on PBMCs. The receptors come from a man in his forties with multiple sclerosis. The CDR3 runs from the conserved cysteine through the conserved F or W. Fields, in order: V gene, J gene, CDR3 protein.

TRBV10-3	TRBJ2-1	CAISGARGVTSYNEQFF
TRBV5-1	TRBJ1-6	CASSYRTGFNSPLHF
TRBV20-1	TRBJ1-3	CSAREGGGGNTIYF
TRBV3-1	TRBJ1-5	CASSQDRTGHSNQPQHF
TRBV19	TRBJ1-1	CASTKRQGNTEAFF
TRBV29-1	TRBJ2-3	CSVEDPERESGKLTDTQYF
TRBV5-1	TRBJ2-3	CASSLDPARGTDTQYF
TRBV6-1	TRBJ2-5	CASSDFSSKTQYF
TRBV4-2	TRBJ2-7	CASSQDSYEQYF
TRBV3-1	TRBJ2-4	CASSQEGLAKNIQYF
TRBV28	TRBJ2-5	CASSFDSYRETQYF
TRBV28	TRBJ2-7	CATHQGAAREQYF
TRBV20-1	TRBJ1-6	CSARDRNSPLNF
TRBV27	TRBJ2-7	CASSSFGTGVYEQYF
TRBV20-1	TRBJ2-5	CSARDPGVGETQYF
TRBV6-6	TRBJ2-2	CASTHQTGRDTGELFF
TRBV7-2	TRBJ1-5	CASSLWTEVSNQPQHF
TRBV7-8	TRBJ2-7	CASSLELISYEQYF
TRBV7-3	TRBJ1-2	CASSSAPGQGSYGYTF
TRBV15	TRBJ2-7	CATSRSRTGVGEQYF
TRBV14	TRBJ2-3	CASSPPRTGRTDTQYF
TRBV27	TRBJ2-5	CASSPHDGHPYQETQYF
TRBV12-3/TRBV12-4	TRBJ2-7	CASSLEGQQYEQYF
TRBV24-1	TRBJ2-3	CATRDTDTQYF
TRBV15	TRBJ2-5	CATSRHEGDRETQYF
TRBV29-1	TRBJ2-1	CSVASGLAGEYNEQFF
TRBV20-1	TRBJ2-1	CSAEFSGGAAEQFF
TRBV15	TRBJ1-2	CATSRAGGNYGYTF
TRBV20-1	TRBJ2-5	CSASPRGLEETQYF
TRBV20-1	TRBJ2-4	CSATSGEAKNIQYF
TRBV9	TRBJ2-1	CASSARGNEQFF
TRBV6-5	TRBJ1-2	CASSLGTGPGYTF
TRBV10-3	TRBJ1-2	CAISEPDKERGYTF
TRBV6-5	TRBJ2-1	CASSNSGTSGDEQFF
TRBV20-1	TRBJ1-2	CSARIKGGGYTF
TRBV30	TRBJ1-1	CAWSSLWDKYTEAFF
TRBV12-3/TRBV12-4	TRBJ1-2	CASQIRGGRYGYTF
TRBV6-5	TRBJ1-1	CASSYSGGAGNTEAFF
TRBV20-1	TRBJ2-7	CSARDYGFYEQYF
TRBV6-1	TRBJ2-7	CASSESLDGSYEQYF
TRBV10-3	TRBJ2-7	CAISIRGAYEQYF
TRBV9	TRBJ2-3	CASSVDLGRTDTQYF
TRBV5-6	TRBJ2-3	CASSPGTGVHSSTDTQYF
TRBV11-3	TRBJ2-4	CASSLRQGLAKNIQYF
TRBV6-2/TRBV6-3	TRBJ2-5	CASSSAGTAGETQYF
TRBV20-1	TRBJ1-5	CSAEQRTGTGNQPQNF